Below, 19 T cell receptor beta chains from the same sample are listed, as sequenced in a study of identical twins. TCRdb ran MiXCR on the 5' RACE reads and lists one entry per CDR3 protein. The sample records roughly 250,000 distinct CDR3 sequences, about 7.3% being singletons. The same sample was also studied in work on yellow fever vaccine responses in identical twins.

The sample comprised memory (CD45RO+) T cells sorted from blood. All receptors come from a woman younger than 35 in good health.

This clonotype was counted ten times or more. This CDR3 is CASSQATGGYGYTF. In nucleotides, the CDR3 is TGCGCCAGCAGCCAGGCGACAGGGGGCTATGGCTACACCTTC. The chain is built from TRBV4-1 and TRBJ1-2; 9 nucleotides agree with TRBD1. V dropped 3 bases and J dropped 4; count of bases not matched to a gene: 3. The CDR3 sequence is 14 residues long. Germline V gene data show CDR1 as MGHRA and CDR2 as YSYEKL.

This clonotype appeared many times. V is TRBV2 and J is TRBJ2-6, with 9 nucleotides matching TRBD2. This CDR3 comprises 16 residues. V was pared by 7 bases and J by 2 bases, with 6 bases of the junction left unmatched. Germline V gene lookup returns CDR1 SNHLY and CDR2 FYNNEI. The CDR3 sequence is CASTGSGGPGANVLTF. The CDR3 DNA sequence: TGTGCCAGCACAGGCAGCGGGGGGCCTGGGGCCAACGTCCTGACTTTC.

This clonotype was observed a handful of times. This sequence joins TRBV5-1 and TRBJ1-6; D is unclear. The CDR3 totals 14 residues. V shed 4 bases and J shed 10 bases, with 15 bases lying between them. Germline loops: CDR1 SGHRS, CDR2 YFSETQ. The CDR3 here is CASSDGVAGSPLHF. CDR3 coding DNA: TGCGCCAGCAGCGACGGGGTAGCCGGGTCACCCCTCCACTTT.

This clonotype was recorded many times. The V gene is TRBV4-2, the J gene TRBJ1-2; D possibly corresponds to TRBD1 (5 bases). CDR3 length: 14 amino acids. Germline CDR1 and CDR2: LGHNA and YNFKEQ. V shed 3 bases and J shed 8 bases, with 16 bases lying between them. The CDR3 protein is CASSQDRGGWGYTF. In nucleotides, the CDR3 is TGTGCCAGCAGCCAGGACCGGGGGGGGTGGGGCTACACCTTC.

This clonotype was counted ten times or more. The CDR3 reads CASSLVAAYNEQFF. In DNA form, the CDR3 reads TGTGCCAGCAGCTTAGTGGCAGCCTACAATGAGCAGTTCTTC. This chain joins TRBV7-2 and TRBJ2-1; D is uncertain. The V and J ends lost 1 base and 2 bases respectively, with 6 bases between them. From germline, CDR1 is SGHTA and CDR2 FQGNSA. This CDR3 contains 14 residues.

This clonotype was counted between two and nine times. One end of the junction fails to match germline, which may point to a read error. The chain combines TRBV28 with TRBJ1-1; possible D gene TRBD1, 6 bases. Germline V CDR1 and CDR2: MDHEN, SYDVKM. This CDR3 is 13 amino acids long. The CDR3 nucleotides are TGTGCCAGCTATGGACAGTTGAAGACTGAAGCTTTCTTT. Its translation: CASYGQLKTEAFF. The whole variable domain, remainder taken from reference TRBV28 and TRBJ1-1, is DVKVTQSSRYLVKRTGEKVFLECVQDMDHENMFWYRQDPGLGLRLIYFSYDVKMKEKGDIPEGYSVSREKKERFSLILESASTNQTSMYLCASYGQLKTEAFFGQGTRLTVV.

The chain joins TRBV20-1 to TRBJ1-3; 7 nucleotides align to TRBD1. The CDR3 spans 13 residues. Looked up from germline, CDR1 is DFQATT and CDR2 is SNEGSKA (reference sequence). V lost 4 bases to trimming and J lost 2 bases; unmatched junction nucleotides: 2. The CDR3 here is CSATGTAGNTIYF. The CDR3 coding sequence is TGCAGTGCTACGGGGACAGCTGGAAACACCATATATTTT.

The rearrangement joins TRBV6-1 to TRBJ2-2; weak D call: TRBD2 (6 bases). The CDR3 has 18 amino acids. V gave up 3 bases and J gave up 6 bases, with 23 bases separating them. Germline V gives CDR1 MNHNS, CDR2 SASEGT. CDR3 loop: CASSELVAAPRRAGELFF. The CDR3 DNA follows: TGTGCCAGCAGTGAGCTTGTAGCGGCCCCGCGGAGGGCCGGGGAGCTGTTTTTT.

This clonotype came up many times. The CDR3 sequence is CASTRGSSYEQYV. In DNA, the CDR3 is TGCGCCAGCACCCGGGGGAGCTCCTACGAGCAGTACGTC. This chain links TRBV10-2 with TRBJ2-7; D is possibly TRBD2 (6 bases). CDR3 length equals 13 residues. Germline CDR1 WSHSY, CDR2 SAAADI. V was trimmed by 7 bases and J by 0 bases, leaving 10 bases between them.

This clonotype has a count of ten or more. The chain uses TRBV6-5 and TRBJ1-1; D gene unclear. There are 16 residues in the CDR3. The V end was cut by 0 bases, the J end by 8 bases, with 19 bases between. Germline V gene lookup returns CDR1 MNHEY and CDR2 SVGAGI. The CDR3 nucleotides read TGTGCCAGCAGTTACTCGACGTTGCAGGAGGGCGGAGAAGCTTTCTTT. It codes for CASSYSTLQEGGEAFF.

This clonotype was detected many times. The genes are TRBV28 and TRBJ2-2; weak D call: TRBD1 (6 bases). Germline CDR1 and CDR2: MDHEN and SYDVKM. The CDR3 extends over 16 amino acids. V was shortened by 6 bases and J by 2 bases, with 16 bases between the two germline ends. The CDR3 loop reads CASRKQGAVNTGELFF. CDR3 DNA: TGTGCCAGCAGAAAACAGGGAGCGGTAAACACCGGGGAGCTGTTTTTT.

This clonotype was counted between two and nine times. The chain couples TRBV29-1 to TRBJ2-3, with a possible D match to TRBD1 (5 bases). The germline V and J ends were trimmed by 4 bases and 2 bases, with 10 bases remaining between them. The CDR3 has 13 residues. Germline V gives CDR1 SQVTM, CDR2 ANQGSEA. The CDR3 protein is CSVATDPTDTQYF. The DNA for the CDR3 is TGCAGCGTTGCGACAGACCCCACAGATACGCAGTATTTT.

This clonotype was detected many times. The CDR3 bases are TGTGCCAGCAGTTACCTACAAAAAGTGAACACTGAAGCTTTCTTT. It encodes CASSYLQKVNTEAFF. The rearrangement links TRBV6-5 to TRBJ1-1; D not certain. CDR3 length: 15 amino acids. Deletions cut 2 bases from V and 0 bases from J, with 10 bases between. The germline CDR1 and CDR2 sequences are MNHEY and SVGAGI.

The chain is built from TRBV5-5 and TRBJ2-5; D is unresolved. Germline CDR1 SGHKS, CDR2 YYEKEE (reference sequence). V was trimmed by 1 base and J by 4 bases, leaving 8 bases between them. There are 13 residues in the CDR3. The CDR3 bases are TGTGCCAGCAGCTTGATGATTCGAGAGACCCAGTACTTC. Its protein product is CASSLMIRETQYF.

At least ten counts were recorded for this clonotype. This chain joins TRBV24-1 and TRBJ2-3; no firm D call. The length of the CDR3 is 13 residues. CDR1 is KGHDR and CDR2 is SFDVKD in the germline V gene. V lost 2 bases and J 7 bases, leaving 9 bases between the germline ends. CDR3: CATSDSPAYTQYF. The CDR3 nucleotides are TGTGCCACCAGTGATTCCCCCGCCTATACGCAGTATTTT.

This clonotype was counted between two and nine times. The chain combines TRBV28 with TRBJ2-1; a possible D gene is TRBD2 (6 bases). This CDR3 is 18 amino acids long. V lost 4 bases, J lost 2 bases, and 21 bases lay in between. CDR1 is MDHEN and CDR2 is SYDVKM in the germline V gene. The CDR3 sequence is CASSSGTYRGNPYNEQFF. CDR3 DNA: TGTGCCAGCAGTTCCGGGACTTATCGAGGAAACCCCTACAATGAGCAGTTCTTC.

This clonotype was counted between two and nine times. V and J are TRBV7-2 and TRBJ2-6; 11 bases match TRBD2. V lost 5 bases to trimming and J lost 1 base; unmatched junction nucleotides: 4. Germline V gives CDR1 SGHTA, CDR2 FQGNSA. The CDR3 extends over 17 amino acids. This CDR3 reads CASSVSGGASGANVLTF. The CDR3 DNA follows: TGTGCCAGCAGCGTTAGCGGGGGGGCATCTGGGGCCAACGTCCTGACTTTC.

This clonotype was seen ten or more times. The chain uses TRBV7-9 and TRBJ2-1; D remains ambiguous. The CDR3 has 12 residues. CDR1 and CDR2 (germline): SEHNR, FQNEAQ (reference sequence). The V end lost 5 bases, the J end lost 9 bases, and 11 bases lay between the germline ends. This CDR3 reads CASSPSLGEQFF. CDR3 DNA sequence: TGTGCCAGCAGCCCGTCGTTAGGTGAGCAGTTCTTC.

The CDR3 is CASSYSGLAGVDEQYF. The CDR3 coding sequence is TGTGCCAGCAGTTACAGTGGACTAGCGGGAGTCGACGAGCAGTACTTC. The chain employs TRBV6-5 and TRBJ2-7; 13 nucleotides match TRBD2. Germline CDR1 and CDR2: MNHEY and SVGAGI. The V and J ends lost 2 bases and 5 bases, in that order; junction bases with no gene match: 6. The CDR3 runs to 16 residues.